Sequencing of this T cell receptor (beta chain) was carried out in a study of cytomegalovirus exposure and HLA in healthy donors. Study-wide findings and caveats: TCR association rates varied by HLA locus in a later analysis, with DRB1 highest and HLA-C lowest.

With 60 Vbeta and 13 Jbeta primers, the PCR was carried out. Some clones are missing from TCRdb's copy, which holds only in-frame ones; the method was immunoSEQ multiplex PCR. This table holds about 170,000 clones, approximately 85% found once. Points on this clone: The target antigen is unknown.

The sequence came from a man aged 30 to 39 in good health and CMV-seropositive. Sequenced material: PBMCs.

This chain's CDR3 is CASSHGSGANVLTF. The CDR3 coding sequence is TGCGCCAGCAGCCACGGCTCTGGGGCCAACGTCCTGACTTTC. The chain employs TRBV4-3 and TRBJ2-6; D is undetermined. V lost 3 bases and J lost 0, with 3 bases in between. The V gene's germline CDR1 is LGHNA and CDR2 YSLEER. The CDR3 is 14 residues long.